This T cell receptor beta chain was recovered during a study of CD8 T cells in Susac syndrome. General study findings and limits: The study conceded that relatively few individuals underwent its TCR sequencing and HLA analysis.

A quantity of roughly 0.5 to 1 ug RNA underwent reverse transcription using random hexamers. Amplification of TCR beta CDR3 by immunoSEQ multiplex PCR spanned 54 Vbeta and 13 Jbeta. TCRdb redid the calling of the immunoSEQ multiplex PCR reads with MiXCR, one entry per CDR3 protein. There are fewer than 350,000 distinct CDR3 sequences in the sample; around 92% occur only once, and over 0.05% lies in the top ten. Sequencing of TCR beta was performed on blood CD8+ and CD4+ T cells. The multiple sclerosis controls comprised treatment-naive patients whose relapsing-remitting disease was stable or active. This clonotype appeared a few times. Its antigen is unidentified. This CDR3 is 15 amino acids long. The germline V and J ends were trimmed by 1 base and 0 bases, with 6 bases remaining between them. Per germline, CDR1 SEHNR and CDR2 FQNEAQ (reference sequence).

The receptor was derived from a human donor with multiple sclerosis. The specimen was CD4+ T cells from PBMCs. The chain carries TRBV7-9 and TRBJ2-2, with D hard to call. CDR3 sequence (DNA): TGTGCCAGCAGCTTAGTACAGTCGAACACCGGGGAGCTGTTTTTT. It encodes CASSLVQSNTGELFF. Filled out from reference TRBV7-9 and TRBJ2-2, the complete variable domain reads DTGVSQNPRHKITKRGQNVTFRCDPISEHNRLYWYRQTLGQGPEFLTYFQNEAQLEKSRLLSDRFSAERPKGSFSTLEIQRTEQGDSAMYLCASSLVQSNTGELFFGEGSRLTVL.